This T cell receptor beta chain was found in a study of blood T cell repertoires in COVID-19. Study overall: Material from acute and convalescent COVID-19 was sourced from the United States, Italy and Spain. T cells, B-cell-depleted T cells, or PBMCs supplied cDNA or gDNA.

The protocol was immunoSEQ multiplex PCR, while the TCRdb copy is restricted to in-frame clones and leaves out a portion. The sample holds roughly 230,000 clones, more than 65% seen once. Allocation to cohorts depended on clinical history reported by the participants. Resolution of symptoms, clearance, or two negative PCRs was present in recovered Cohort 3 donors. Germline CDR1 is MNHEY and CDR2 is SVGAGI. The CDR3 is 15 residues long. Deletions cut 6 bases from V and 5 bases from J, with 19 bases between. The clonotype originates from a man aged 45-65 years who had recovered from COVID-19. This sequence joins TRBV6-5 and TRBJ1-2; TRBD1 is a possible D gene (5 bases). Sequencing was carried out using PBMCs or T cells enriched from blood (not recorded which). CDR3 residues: CASRATGTGTYGYTF. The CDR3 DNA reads TGTGCCAGCAGAGCCACCGGGACTGGGACTTATGGCTACACCTTC.